The rows below give T cell receptor beta chains drawn from one sample of a study of T-cell reconstitution after alpha-beta-depleted transplantation in children. Each CDR3 protein is one row after TCRdb ran MiXCR on the PCR reads. The sample lists about 200,000 distinct CDR3 sequences, approximately 6.8% seen once, with 4.5% in the top ten. The source material was PBMCs, sampled before TCRalphabeta/CD19-depleted stem cell transplant. These receptors were collected from a girl less than two years old with combined immunodeficiency, due to receive a stem cell transplant. Each CDR3 is given with its conserved first and last residue. The D gene is left open where the match is weak. Size is omitted from some rows. Given values are once, few, many or a class for expanded clones.

clone size,V gene,D gene,J gene,CDR3 DNA,CDR3 protein
many,TRBV7-8,-,TRBJ2-3,TGTGCCAGCAGCAGATTAGAGGGATTAGATACGCAGTATTTT,CASSRLEGLDTQYF
many,TRBV4-3,TRBD1,TRBJ2-7,TGCGCCAGCAGCCAAGATTCCCTTATACTAGGGACAGGAACCTACGAGCAGTACTTC,CASSQDSLILGTGTYEQYF
many,TRBV28,TRBD2,TRBJ2-7,TGTGCCAGCAGTTTAAGTGGGACTAGCGGGAGAGAGCAGTACTTC,CASSLSGTSGREQYF
many,TRBV27,-,TRBJ2-5,TGTGCCAGCAGTTTATACCCTTCCATGCCTGGGTTGGAAGAGACCCAGTACTTC,CASSLYPSMPGLEETQYF
many,TRBV12-3/TRBV12-4,-,TRBJ2-3,TGTGCCAGCAGCTTGGCGGAGACAGATACGCAGTATTTT,CASSLAETDTQYF
many,TRBV11-2,TRBD1,TRBJ2-1,TGTGCCAGCAGCTCCATACGGGACAGTTTCTCCTACAATGAGCAGTTCTTC,CASSSIRDSFSYNEQFF
many,TRBV7-9,-,TRBJ1-1,TGTGCCAGCAGCTTAGCGACAGTGAACACTGAAGCTTTCTTT,CASSLATVNTEAFF
few,TRBV20-1,TRBD2,TRBJ2-3,TGCAGTGCTAGACAGCGAGCGGGAGGATTGGATACGCAGTATTTT,CSARQRAGGLDTQYF
-,TRBV19,TRBD2,TRBJ2-4,TGTGCCAGTAGTATTGGGGGGGACATTCAGTACTTC,CASSIGGDIQYF
many,TRBV28,-,TRBJ1-5,TGTGCCAGCCGGGCCGTTGGCAATCAGCCCCAGCATTTT,CASRAVGNQPQHF
few,TRBV7-9,-,TRBJ2-7,TGTGCCTGGCGGGACAGCCCCTACGAGCAGTACTTC,CAWRDSPYEQYF
many,TRBV5-1,-,TRBJ2-7,TGCGCCAGCAGCTTGGCGGGGGACGGCCACGAGCAGTACTTC,CASSLAGDGHEQYF
many,TRBV12-3/TRBV12-4,-,TRBJ2-1,TGTGCCAGCAGTTTAAGTCAGGGATTGGCGGCGCAGTTCTTC,CASSLSQGLAAQFF
many,TRBV9,-,TRBJ2-2,TGTGCCAGCAGCGGTTCCGGGGAGCTGTTTTTT,CASSGSGELFF
many,TRBV7-3,-,TRBJ2-7,TGTGCCAGCAGCTTAACCCGTAGAACAGGCTACGAGCAGTACTTC,CASSLTRRTGYEQYF
-,TRBV14,TRBD1,TRBJ1-4,TGTGCCAGCAGTTCCTCAGGGGGCCCTTGGGAAAAACTGTTTTTT,CASSSSGGPWEKLFF
few,TRBV7-9,-,TRBJ2-2,TGTGCCAGCAGCTTAGTCGGCAGCCTAGCGAACACCGGGGAGCTGTTTTTT,CASSLVGSLANTGELFF
many,TRBV9,-,TRBJ1-6,TGTGCCAGCAGCGTAGATTCCGCAGGGGATTCACCCCTCCACTTT,CASSVDSAGDSPLHF
many,TRBV12-3/TRBV12-4,-,TRBJ2-7,TGTGCCAGCAGCCTCCAGTACTTC,CASSLQYF
many,TRBV4-3,TRBD2,TRBJ2-1,TGCGCCAGCAGCCCCAGACTAGCGGAATACAATGAGCAGTTCTTC,CASSPRLAEYNEQFF
many,TRBV5-6,-,TRBJ1-5,TGTGCCAGCAGCTCAGGTAGACAGCCCCAGCATTTT,CASSSGRQPQHF
-,TRBV7-6,-,TRBJ2-1,TGTGCCAGCAGCTTAGCGCTCCGGGGAGGTGAGCAGTTCTTC,CASSLALRGGEQFF
many,TRBV6-5,-,TRBJ2-3,TGTGCCAGCAGTTCACGGACCGGCGGGCCAGATACGCAGTATTTT,CASSSRTGGPDTQYF
many,TRBV24-1,-,TRBJ2-2,TGTGCCACCAGTGACCCAGGGGCGACAGGAAGGCCCGGGGAGCTGTTTTTT,CATSDPGATGRPGELFF
-,TRBV14,TRBD2,TRBJ2-7,TGTGCCAGCAGCCAAGGGCAACTAGCGGCCACCTACGAGCAGTACTTC,CASSQGQLAATYEQYF
many,TRBV5-1,-,TRBJ2-1,TGCGCCAGCAGCTTGGAAAGAAACAATGAGCAGTTCTTC,CASSLERNNEQFF
many,TRBV7-9,-,TRBJ1-2,TGTGCCAGCAGCTTATCCGGGTCTGTCTATGGCTACACCTTC,CASSLSGSVYGYTF